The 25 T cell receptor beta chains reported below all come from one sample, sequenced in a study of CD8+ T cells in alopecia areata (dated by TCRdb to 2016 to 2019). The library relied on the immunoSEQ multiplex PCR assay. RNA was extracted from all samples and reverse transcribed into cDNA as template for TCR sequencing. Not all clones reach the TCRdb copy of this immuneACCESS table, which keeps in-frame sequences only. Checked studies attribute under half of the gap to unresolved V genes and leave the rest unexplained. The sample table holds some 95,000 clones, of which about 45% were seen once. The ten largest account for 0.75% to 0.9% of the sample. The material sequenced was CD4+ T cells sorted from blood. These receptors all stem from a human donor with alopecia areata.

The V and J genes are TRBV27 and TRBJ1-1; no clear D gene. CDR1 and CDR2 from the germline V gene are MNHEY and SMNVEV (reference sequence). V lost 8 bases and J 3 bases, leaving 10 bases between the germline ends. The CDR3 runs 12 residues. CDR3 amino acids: CASGSGYTEAFF. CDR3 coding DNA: TGTGCCAGCGGATCAGGATACACTGAAGCTTTCTTT.

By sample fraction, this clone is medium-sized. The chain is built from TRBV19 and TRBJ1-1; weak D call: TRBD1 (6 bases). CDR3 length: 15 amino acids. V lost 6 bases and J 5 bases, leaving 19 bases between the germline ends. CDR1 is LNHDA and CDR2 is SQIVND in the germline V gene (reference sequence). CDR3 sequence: CASRQGNSAVTEAFF. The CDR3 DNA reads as TGTGCCAGTAGACAGGGTAACTCCGCGGTTACTGAAGCTTTCTTT.

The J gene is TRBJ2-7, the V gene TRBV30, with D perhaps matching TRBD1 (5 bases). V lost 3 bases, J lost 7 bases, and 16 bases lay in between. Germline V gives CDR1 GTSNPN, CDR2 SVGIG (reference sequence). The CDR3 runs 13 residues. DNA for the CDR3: TGTGCCTGGAGCCAGGGTCAACAACGAGAGCAGTACTTC. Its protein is CAWSQGQQREQYF.

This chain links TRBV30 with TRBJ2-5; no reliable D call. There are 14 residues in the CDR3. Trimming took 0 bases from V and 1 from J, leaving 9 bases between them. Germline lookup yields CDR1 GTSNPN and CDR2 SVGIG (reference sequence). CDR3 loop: CAWSVWGTQETQYF. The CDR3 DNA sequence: TGTGCCTGGAGTGTGTGGGGTACCCAAGAGACCCAGTACTTC.

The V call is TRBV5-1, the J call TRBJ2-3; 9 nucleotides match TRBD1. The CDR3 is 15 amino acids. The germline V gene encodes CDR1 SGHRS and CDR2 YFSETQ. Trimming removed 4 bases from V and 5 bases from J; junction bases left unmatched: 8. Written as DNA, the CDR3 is TGCGCCAGCAGCCAGGGACAGGGTGGAAGAGATACGCAGTATTTT. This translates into CASSQGQGGRDTQYF.

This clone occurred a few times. The CDR3: CASSPPGTFPTEAFF. The CDR3 nucleotides are TGTGCCAGCAGCCCCCCTGGGACATTTCCAACTGAAGCTTTCTTT. The chain carries TRBV14 and TRBJ1-1, with D possibly being TRBD1 (6 bases). The V end was cut by 4 bases, the J end by 5 bases, with 17 bases between. The CDR3 spans 15 residues. Germline loops: CDR1 SGHDN, CDR2 FVKESK.

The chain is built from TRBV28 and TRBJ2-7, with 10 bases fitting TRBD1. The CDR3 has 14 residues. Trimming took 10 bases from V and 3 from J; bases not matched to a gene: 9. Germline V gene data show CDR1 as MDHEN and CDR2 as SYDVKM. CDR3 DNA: TGTGCCACCTGGACCCGGGACAGGGGCTACGAGCAGTACTTC. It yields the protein CATWTRDRGYEQYF.

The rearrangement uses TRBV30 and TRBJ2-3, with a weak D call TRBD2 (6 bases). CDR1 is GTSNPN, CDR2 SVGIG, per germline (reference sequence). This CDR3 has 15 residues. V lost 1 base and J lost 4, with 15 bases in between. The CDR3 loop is CAWSGLGEVADTQYF. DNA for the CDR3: TGTGCCTGGAGTGGGCTCGGGGAGGTGGCAGATACGCAGTATTTT.

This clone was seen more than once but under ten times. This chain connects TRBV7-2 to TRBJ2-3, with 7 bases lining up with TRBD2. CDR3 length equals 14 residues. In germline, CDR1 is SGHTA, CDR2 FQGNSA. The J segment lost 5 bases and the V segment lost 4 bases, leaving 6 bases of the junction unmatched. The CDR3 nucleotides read TGTGCCAGCAGCTCCAGACTAGCAGGAGATACGCAGTATTTT. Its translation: CASSSRLAGDTQYF.

This CDR3 reads CASSRQGAGLTDTQYF. In nucleotides, the CDR3 is TGCGCCAGCAGCAGACAGGGGGCTGGTCTTACAGATACGCAGTATTTT. The chain has TRBV5-1 and TRBJ2-3, with 10 bases aligning to TRBD1. The length of the CDR3 is 16 residues. Looked up from germline, CDR1 is SGHRS and CDR2 is YFSETQ. V shed 4 bases and J 3 bases; nucleotides not matched to a gene: 8.

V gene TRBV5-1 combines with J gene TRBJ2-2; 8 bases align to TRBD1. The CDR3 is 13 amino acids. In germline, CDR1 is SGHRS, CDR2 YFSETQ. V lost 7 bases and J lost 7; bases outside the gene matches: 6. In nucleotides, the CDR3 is TGCGCCAGCTTACAGGGGGAAATCGGGGAGCTGTTTTTT. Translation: CASLQGEIGELFF.

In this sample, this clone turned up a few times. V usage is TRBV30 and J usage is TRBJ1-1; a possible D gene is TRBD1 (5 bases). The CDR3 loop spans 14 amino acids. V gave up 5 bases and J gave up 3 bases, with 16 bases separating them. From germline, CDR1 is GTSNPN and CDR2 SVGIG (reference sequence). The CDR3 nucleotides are TGTGCCTGGGGAGGGGCCTCAATTTACACTGAAGCTTTCTTT. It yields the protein CAWGGASIYTEAFF.

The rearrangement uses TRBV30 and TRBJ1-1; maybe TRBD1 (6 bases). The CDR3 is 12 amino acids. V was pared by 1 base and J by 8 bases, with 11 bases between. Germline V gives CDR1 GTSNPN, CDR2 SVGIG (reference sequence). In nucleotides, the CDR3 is TGTGCCTGGAGTGGACAGGCCTTAGAAGCTTTCTTT. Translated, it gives CAWSGQALEAFF.

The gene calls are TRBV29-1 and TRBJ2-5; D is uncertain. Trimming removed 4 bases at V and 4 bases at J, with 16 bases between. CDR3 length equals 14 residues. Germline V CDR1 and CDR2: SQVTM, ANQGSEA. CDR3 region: CSVVGEQTGETQYF. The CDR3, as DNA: TGCAGCGTTGTCGGAGAACAGACCGGAGAGACCCAGTACTTC.

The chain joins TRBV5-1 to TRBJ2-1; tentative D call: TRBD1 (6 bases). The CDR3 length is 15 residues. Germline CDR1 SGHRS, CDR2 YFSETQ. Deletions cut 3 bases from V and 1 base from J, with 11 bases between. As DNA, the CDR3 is TGCGCCAGCAGCTCCCATGACAGGTCCTACAATGAGCAGTTCTTC. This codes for CASSSHDRSYNEQFF.

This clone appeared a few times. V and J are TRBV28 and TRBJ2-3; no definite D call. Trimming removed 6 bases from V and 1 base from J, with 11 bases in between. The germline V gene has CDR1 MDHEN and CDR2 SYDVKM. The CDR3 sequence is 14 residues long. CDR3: CASREPGRTDTQYF. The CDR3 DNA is TGTGCCAGCAGGGAACCAGGACGCACAGATACGCAGTATTTT.

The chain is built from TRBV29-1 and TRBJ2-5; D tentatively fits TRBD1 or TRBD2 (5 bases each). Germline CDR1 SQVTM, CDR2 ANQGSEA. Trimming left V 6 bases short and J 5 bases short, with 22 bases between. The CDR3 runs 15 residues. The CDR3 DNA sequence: TGCAGCGTGGGCCAGGGCGGAGGTTTAGGGGAGACCCAGTACTTC. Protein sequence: CSVGQGGGLGETQYF.

This CDR3 is CASSLKDGELFF. In nucleotides, the CDR3 is TGTGCCAGCAGCCTGAAGGACGGGGAGCTGTTTTTT. The V gene is TRBV7-3, the J gene TRBJ2-2; D unresolved. Trimming removed 5 bases from V and 7 bases from J, with 8 bases in between. Germline-derived CDR1 and CDR2 are SGHTA and FQGTGA. CDR3 size: 12 residues.

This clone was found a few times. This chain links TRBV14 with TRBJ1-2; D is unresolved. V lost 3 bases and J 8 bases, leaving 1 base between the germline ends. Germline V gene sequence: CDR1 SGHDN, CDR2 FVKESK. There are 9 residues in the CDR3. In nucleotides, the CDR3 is TGTGCCAGCAGCCAGGGCTACACCTTC. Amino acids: CASSQGYTF.

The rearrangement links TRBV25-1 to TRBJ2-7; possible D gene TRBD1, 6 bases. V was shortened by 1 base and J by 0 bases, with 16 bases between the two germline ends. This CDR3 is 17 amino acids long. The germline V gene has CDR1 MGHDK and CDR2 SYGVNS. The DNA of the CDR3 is TGTGCCAGCAGTGAATCTGGGGACACTTTATCCTCCTACGAGCAGTACTTC. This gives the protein CASSESGDTLSSYEQYF.

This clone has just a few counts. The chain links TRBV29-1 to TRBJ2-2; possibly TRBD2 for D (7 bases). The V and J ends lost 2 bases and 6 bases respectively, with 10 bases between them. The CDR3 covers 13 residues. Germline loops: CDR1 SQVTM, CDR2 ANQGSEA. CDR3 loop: CSVEQGRAGELFF. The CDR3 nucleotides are TGCAGCGTTGAACAGGGGAGGGCCGGGGAGCTGTTTTTT.

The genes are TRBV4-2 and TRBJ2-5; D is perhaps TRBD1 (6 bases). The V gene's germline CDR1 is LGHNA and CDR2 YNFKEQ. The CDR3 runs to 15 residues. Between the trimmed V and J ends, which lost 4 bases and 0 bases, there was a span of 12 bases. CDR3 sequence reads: CASSLTRDNQETQYF. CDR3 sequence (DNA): TGTGCCAGCAGCCTCACCCGGGACAACCAAGAGACCCAGTACTTC.

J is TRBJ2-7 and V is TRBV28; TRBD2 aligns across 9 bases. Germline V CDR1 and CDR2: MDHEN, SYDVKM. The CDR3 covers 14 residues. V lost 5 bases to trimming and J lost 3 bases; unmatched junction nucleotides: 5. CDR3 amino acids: CASSGTSNHYEQYF. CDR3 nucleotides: TGTGCCAGCAGTGGGACTAGCAATCACTACGAGCAGTACTTC.

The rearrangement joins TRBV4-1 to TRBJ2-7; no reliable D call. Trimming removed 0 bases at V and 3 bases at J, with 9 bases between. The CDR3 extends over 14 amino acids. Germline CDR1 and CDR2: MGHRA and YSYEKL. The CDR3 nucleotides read TGCGCCAGCAGCCAAGATCCTCCCGGCTACGAGCAGTACTTC. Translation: CASSQDPPGYEQYF.

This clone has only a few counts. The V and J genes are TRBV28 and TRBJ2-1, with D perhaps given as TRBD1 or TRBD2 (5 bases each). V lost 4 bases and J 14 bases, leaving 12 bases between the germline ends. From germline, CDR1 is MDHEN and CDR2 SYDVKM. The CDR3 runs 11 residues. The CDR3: CASSSRAGEFF. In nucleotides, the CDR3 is TGTGCCAGCAGTTCCAGGGCCGGGGAGTTCTTC.